This TCR beta chain was identified during a study of T-cell reconstitution after alpha-beta-depleted transplantation in children. Unique molecular identifiers were used in preparing the TCRbeta library. TCRdb passed the PCR reads through MiXCR, listing each CDR3 protein once. The data hold over 200,000 distinct CDR3 sequences, with approximately 19% observed a single time. This clonotype was picked up a small number of times. This CDR3 has 15 residues. V was pared by 0 bases and J by 0 bases, with 9 bases between. Germline CDR1 is SGHRS and CDR2 is YFSETQ. Specimen: PBMCs, mostly from graft donor cells, collected 360 days after TCRalphabeta/CD19-depleted stem cell transplant. The clonotype was recovered from a male patient aged 2 to 10 who had a stem cell transplant for acute lymphoblastic leukemia, so the T cells may come from the graft donor. The chain recombines TRBV5-1 with TRBJ2-5; no clear D. The CDR3 is CASSLAAAYQETQYF. The CDR3, as DNA: TGCGCCAGCAGCTTGGCCGCAGCGTACCAAGAGACCCAGTACTTC.